One sample yielded the 28 T cell receptor beta chains listed below, sequenced in a study of cytomegalovirus exposure and HLA in healthy donors. 60 Vbeta and 13 Jbeta primers were used in PCR. The table came from immunoSEQ multiplex PCR; TCRdb's copy has only in-frame clones and leaves some out. Found here are some 110,000 clones, around 75% of them singletons; the top ten hold approximately 6.9%. The specimen sequenced was PBMCs. These receptors were taken from a man aged 25-45 years in good health and CMV-seropositive.

The chain joins TRBV5-4 to TRBJ2-5, with 9 bases aligning to TRBD1. The CDR3 loop spans 15 amino acids. The J segment lost 4 bases and the V segment lost 2 bases, leaving 6 bases of the junction unmatched. Germline V gene lookup returns CDR1 SGHNT and CDR2 YYREEE (reference sequence). As DNA, the CDR3 is TGTGCCAGCAGCTTACCGGGACAGGGTGGAGAGACCCAGTACTTC. Protein product: CASSLPGQGGETQYF.

The chain uses TRBV6-1 and TRBJ1-4; the match to TRBD1 covers 10 bases. Germline V lookup: CDR1 MNHNS, CDR2 SASEGT. This CDR3 region has 15 residues. V shed 5 bases, J shed 7 bases, and the junction held 7 bases outside the gene matches. The CDR3 reads CASSTPTGGGEKLFF. CDR3 in DNA: TGTGCCAGCAGTACTCCGACAGGGGGCGGTGAAAAACTGTTTTTT.

The chain links TRBV28 to TRBJ1-2; tentatively, D is TRBD1 (5 bases). Germline V CDR1 and CDR2: MDHEN, SYDVKM. This CDR3 has 11 amino acids. Trimming shortened V by 7 bases and J by 14 bases, and 17 bases separated the two germline ends. CDR3 coding DNA: TGTGCCAGCACTGGTCGGCAGGGCGGTACCTTC. Protein: CASTGRQGGTF.

The V call is TRBV27, the J call TRBJ2-7; possibly TRBD2 for D (6 bases). CDR3 length: 16 residues. Trimming cost V 3 bases and J 3 bases, with 18 bases left between them. CDR1 and CDR2 (germline): MNHEY, SMNVEV (reference sequence). This CDR3 is CASSFVRGGALYEQYF. The DNA of the CDR3 is TGTGCCAGCAGTTTTGTTCGGGGAGGAGCTCTCTACGAGCAGTACTTC.

J is TRBJ1-5 and V is TRBV5-6; D might be TRBD1 (6 bases). The V and J ends lost 4 bases and 7 bases respectively, with 9 bases between them. CDR3 length: 12 amino acids. Per germline, CDR1 SGHDT and CDR2 YYEEEE. The CDR3 DNA follows: TGTGCCAGCAGCGGGGGCACACAGCCCCAGCATTTT. Its protein product is CASSGGTQPQHF.

The genes are TRBV9 and TRBJ1-3, with D hard to call. Looked up from germline, CDR1 is SGDLS and CDR2 is YYNGEE. V was trimmed by 0 bases and J by 5 bases, leaving 15 bases between them. CDR3 length: 16 amino acids. The CDR3 reads CASSVVPPGDRNTIYF. CDR3 coding DNA: TGTGCCAGCAGCGTAGTCCCTCCGGGAGACAGAAACACCATATATTTT.

The chain couples TRBV6-5 to TRBJ1-2, with 8 bases fitting TRBD1. The V segment lost 2 bases and the J segment 4 bases; nucleotides outside the gene matches: 3. The CDR3 extends over 14 amino acids. Germline CDR1 MNHEY, CDR2 SVGAGI. The CDR3 DNA reads as TGTGCCAGCAGTTACGAGACAGGGGCCTATGGCTACACCTTC. Its protein is CASSYETGAYGYTF.

This CDR3 is CASSLEGQSTDTQYF. CDR3 DNA: TGTGCCAGCAGCTTGGAGGGACAGAGCACAGATACGCAGTATTTT. This chain connects TRBV5-5 to TRBJ2-3; 7 bases line up with TRBD1. CDR3 size: 15 residues. Germline CDR1 and CDR2: SGHKS and YYEKEE (reference sequence). After removal of 0 bases from V and 0 bases from J, the junction contained 1 base not matched to a gene. Supplemented by reference TRBV5-5 and TRBJ2-3, the full variable domain reads DAGVTQSPTHLIKTRGQQVTLRCSPISGHKSVSWYQQVLGQGPQFIFQYYEKEERGRGNFPDRFSARQFPNYSSELNVNALLLGDSALYLCASSLEGQSTDTQYFGPGTRLTVL.

The chain carries TRBV14 and TRBJ1-1; 8 bases are a match to TRBD1. The V and J ends lost 4 bases and 8 bases, in that order; junction bases with no gene match: 9. CDR3 length equals 14 residues. CDR1 is SGHDN and CDR2 is FVKESK in the germline V gene. The CDR3, as DNA: TGTGCCAGCAGCCGAGTCATCAGGGGGCCGGAAGCTTTCTTT. This codes for CASSRVIRGPEAFF.

This rearrangement joins TRBV2 to TRBJ1-6; a weak D match, TRBD1 (5 bases). The CDR3 extends over 13 amino acids. Germline V gives CDR1 SNHLY, CDR2 FYNNEI. V lost 8 bases and J lost 9, with 14 bases in between. The CDR3 loop is CASVQDTLSPLHF. In DNA, the CDR3 is TGTGCCAGCGTCCAGGACACTCTTTCACCCCTCCACTTT.

In this sample, this clone turned up a few times. The V call is TRBV11-2, the J call TRBJ1-2, with 7 nucleotides matching TRBD1. The trim removed 5 bases at V and 8 bases at J, leaving 17 bases unmatched. Per the germline V gene, CDR1 is SGHAT and CDR2 is FQNNGV. This CDR3 has 16 amino acids. Here the CDR3 reads CASSLRQGVGLGGYTF. In DNA form, the CDR3 reads TGTGCCAGCAGCCTAAGACAGGGAGTGGGTCTGGGGGGCTACACCTTC.

This CDR3 is CASSLRGSTDTQYF. CDR3 DNA sequence: TGTGCCAGCAGTTTACGGGGTAGCACAGATACGCAGTATTTT. The rearrangement joins TRBV27 to TRBJ2-3; tentatively, D is TRBD2 (5 bases). From germline, CDR1 is MNHEY and CDR2 SMNVEV (reference sequence). The CDR3 sequence is 14 residues long. Trimming shortened V by 2 bases and J by 0 bases, and 6 bases separated the two germline ends.

The rearrangement links TRBV5-1 to TRBJ1-6; perhaps TRBD1 as D (6 bases). V was cut by 4 bases and J by 6 bases, with 20 bases left in between. CDR3 length equals 17 residues. In germline, CDR1 is SGHRS, CDR2 YFSETQ. CDR3 nucleotides: TGCGCCAGCAGCCTGCCTTCTACAGGGACCCTTAATTCACCCCTCCACTTT. This sequence encodes CASSLPSTGTLNSPLHF.

CDR3 nucleotides: TGTGCCAGCAGCTTAACGGACAGAAGCACAGATACGCAGTATTTT. Translating it yields CASSLTDRSTDTQYF. V is TRBV7-8 and J is TRBJ2-3; D is perhaps TRBD1 (6 bases). The V gene lost 2 bases and the J gene lost 0 bases, with 9 bases spanning the gap. The germline CDR1 and CDR2 sequences are SGHVS and FQNEAQ. CDR3 length: 15 amino acids.

On this clone itself: The junction differs from germline at one of its ends, possibly a read error. This chain's CDR3 is CASSLGPLSEAFF. In nucleotides, the CDR3 is TGTGCTAGCAGCTTAGGGCCCCTCAGTGAAGCTTTCTTT. V usage is TRBV7-7 and J usage is TRBJ1-1; unclear D gene. CDR1 is SSHAT, CDR2 FNYEAQ, per germline (reference sequence). This CDR3 spans 13 amino acids.

This clone has a single count. The chain links TRBV4-2 to TRBJ1-1, with 8 bases lining up with TRBD1. Germline assignment: CDR1 LGHNA and CDR2 YNFKEQ. The CDR3 length is 15 residues. V lost 3 bases to trimming and J lost 2 bases; unmatched junction nucleotides: 5. CDR3 region: CASSQPGQANTEAFF. CDR3 coding DNA: TGTGCCAGCAGCCAGCCGGGACAGGCAAACACTGAAGCTTTCTTT.

The chain uses TRBV5-1 and TRBJ2-3, with D uncertain. This CDR3 is 13 amino acids long. Germline CDR1 and CDR2: SGHRS and YFSETQ. V lost 4 bases to trimming and J lost 2 bases, with 8 bases between them. The CDR3 DNA reads as TGCGCCAGCAGCCTGGCGTACACAGATACGCAGTATTTT. It translates to CASSLAYTDTQYF.

V is TRBV9 and J is TRBJ2-2; 8 positions agree with TRBD1. V lost 3 bases to trimming and J lost 5 bases; unmatched junction nucleotides: 9. The CDR3 sequence is 16 residues long. Germline-derived CDR1 and CDR2 are SGDLS and YYNGEE. The CDR3 DNA is TGTGCCAGCAGCGGACCAGGGGGCGGTTCGACCGGGGAGCTGTTTTTT. This sequence encodes CASSGPGGGSTGELFF.

The chain carries TRBV6-4 and TRBJ2-6; D may be TRBD2 (6 bases). Trimming pared 6 bases from V and 2 bases from J, leaving 20 bases between. Germline lookup yields CDR1 MRHNA and CDR2 SNTAGT. The CDR3 contains 18 residues. In nucleotides, the CDR3 is TGTGCCAGCAGCCCACAGGCGGGGTTCAGCGCTGGGGCCAACGTCCTGACTTTC. It specifies CASSPQAGFSAGANVLTF.

The V and J genes are TRBV27 and TRBJ1-4; maybe TRBD1 (5 bases). The CDR3 is 14 amino acids. The V and J ends lost 3 bases and 5 bases respectively, with 10 bases between them. Germline V CDR1 and CDR2: MNHEY, SMNVEV (reference sequence). CDR3 nucleotide sequence: TGTGCCAGCAGTTTGAACAGGTTGAATGAAAAACTGTTTTTT. Its translation is CASSLNRLNEKLFF.

This clone was counted between two and nine times. The J gene is TRBJ2-7, the V gene TRBV5-1; 12 bases line up with TRBD1. CDR3 length: 15 residues. V gave up 4 bases and J gave up 6 bases; unmatched junction bases: 8. Germline CDR1 and CDR2: SGHRS and YFSETQ. CDR3 nucleotides: TGCGCCAGCAGCCGAGGAGGGACAGGGGGCTGCGAGCAGTACTTC. Its translation is CASSRGGTGGCEQYF.

The chain has TRBV4-2 and TRBJ1-1; 9 nucleotides line up with TRBD1. CDR3 length: 15 residues. Germline-derived CDR1 and CDR2 are LGHNA and YNFKEQ. The V segment lost 3 bases and the J segment 4 bases; nucleotides outside the gene matches: 6. CDR3 loop: CASSHPGQGSTEAFF. In nucleotides, the CDR3 is TGTGCCAGCAGCCATCCAGGACAGGGGAGCACTGAAGCTTTCTTT.

There are a few counts of this clone. The CDR3 DNA is TGTGCCAGTAAAACCACCGGGACTTCTCTTACAGATACGCAGTATTTT. This codes for CASKTTGTSLTDTQYF. The chain couples TRBV19 to TRBJ2-3, with TRBD2 as a possible D gene (6 bases). The CDR3 length is 16 residues. Trimming stripped 7 bases from V and 3 bases from J, with 20 bases between. Germline-derived CDR1 and CDR2 are LNHDA and SQIVND (reference sequence).

The V call is TRBV5-6, the J call TRBJ1-1; TRBD1 matches 8 bases. Unmatched junction bases numbered 2, after V lost 0 bases and J lost 4 bases. The CDR3 covers 14 residues. CDR1 is SGHDT and CDR2 is YYEEEE in the germline V gene. The CDR3: CASSLDRGATEAFF. Here the CDR3 DNA reads TGTGCCAGCAGCTTGGACAGGGGGGCCACTGAAGCTTTCTTT.

The chain combines TRBV5-1 with TRBJ2-5; D gene uncertain. CDR1 is SGHRS, CDR2 YFSETQ, per germline. The length of the CDR3 is 14 residues. Trimming removed 4 bases at V and 5 bases at J, with 15 bases between. CDR3 DNA sequence: TGCGCCAGCAGCCCGGAGACCACTCGGGAGACCCAGTACTTC. Translating it yields CASSPETTRETQYF.

This sequence joins TRBV29-1 and TRBJ1-2, with D tentatively TRBD1 (6 bases). Germline CDR1 and CDR2: SQVTM and ANQGSEA. The CDR3 is made up of 11 amino acids. V lost 5 bases to trimming and J lost 4 bases, with 8 bases between them. CDR3 nucleotide sequence: TGCAGCGTTCGGACAGTCTATGGCTACACCTTC. It yields the protein CSVRTVYGYTF.

This chain links TRBV4-2 with TRBJ2-5, with 9 positions matching TRBD1. Trimming at V came to 4 bases and at J to 3 bases, leaving 6 bases not matched to a gene. The CDR3 sequence is 15 residues long. Looked up from germline, CDR1 is LGHNA and CDR2 is YNFKEQ. As DNA, the CDR3 is TGTGCCAGCAGCCTATCCGGGACAGGGAAAGAGACCCAGTACTTC. Protein product: CASSLSGTGKETQYF.

The chain combines TRBV18 with TRBJ2-1; TRBD2 is a possible D gene (6 bases). V was pared by 11 bases and J by 5 bases, with 19 bases between. Germline V gene lookup returns CDR1 KGHSH and CDR2 LQKENI. The CDR3 totals 14 residues. DNA for the CDR3: TGTGCCGGTGCTCGGGACTTCGCCGACAATGAGCAGTTCTTC. Residues: CAGARDFADNEQFF.